The rows below give T cell receptor beta chains drawn from one sample of a study of cytomegalovirus exposure and HLA in healthy donors. Sequenced by immunoSEQ multiplex PCR; TCRdb stores in-frame clones only, minus some. The table shows 60,000 or so clones, with approximately 83% occurring only once. What was sequenced was PBMCs. These receptors originate from a man in his forties in good health and CMV-seronegative. Each CDR3 is given with its conserved first and last residue. Fields, in order: J gene, D gene, clone size, V gene, CDR3 DNA, CDR3 protein. A D gene is named only where the DNA matches it firmly. Size is stated for part of the rows, as once, few or many counts, or as a class when the clone is expanded.

J: TRBJ1-2
D: -
size: few
V: TRBV7-2
DNA: TGTGCCAGCAGCCCCAGGGCCGGGTTGGGGGGGAACTATGGCTACACCTTC
CDR3: CASSPRAGLGGNYGYTF

J: TRBJ2-5
D: TRBD2
size: medium-sized
V: TRBV2
DNA: TGTGCCAGCAGTGAGCTAGCGGGGCCCAGGGAGACCCAGTACTTC
CDR3: CASSELAGPRETQYF

J: TRBJ1-4
D: -
size: -
V: TRBV29-1
DNA: TGCAGCGTCTGGACAGATGGTAATGAAAAACTGTTTTTT
CDR3: CSVWTDGNEKLFF

J: TRBJ2-3
D: TRBD2
size: -
V: TRBV5-8
DNA: TGTGCCAGCAGCTATCCTAGCGGGGGAGTTATAGATACGCAGTATTTT
CDR3: CASSYPSGGVIDTQYF

J: TRBJ2-3
D: -
size: -
V: TRBV11-2
DNA: TGTGCCAGCAGCTTAAGACTAGCAGGGGCAGATACGCAGTATTTT
CDR3: CASSLRLAGADTQYF

J: TRBJ1-1
D: -
size: -
V: TRBV5-4
DNA: TGTGCCAGCAGCTTTACAGGGATCGCTATCTTT
CDR3: CASSFTGIAIF

J: TRBJ2-3
D: -
size: -
V: TRBV29-1
DNA: TGCAGCGTTCCACGAGTCGTCGCGGCAGATACGCAGTATTTT
CDR3: CSVPRVVAADTQYF

J: TRBJ1-3
D: -
size: -
V: TRBV6-5
DNA: TGTGCCAGCAGTTACTCTCCAGGAAACTCTGGAAACACCATATATTTT
CDR3: CASSYSPGNSGNTIYF

J: TRBJ2-2
D: TRBD2
size: once
V: TRBV19
DNA: TGTGCCAGTAGTATATCGGGAGGTTCGGGCACCGGGGAGCTGTTTTTT
CDR3: CASSISGGSGTGELFF

J: TRBJ2-1
D: -
size: -
V: TRBV4-3
DNA: TGCGCCAGCAGCCAAGTTCGCCCGAGCTCCTACAATGAGCAGTTCTTC
CDR3: CASSQVRPSSYNEQFF

J: TRBJ1-2
D: TRBD1
size: -
V: TRBV29-1
DNA: TGCAGCGTGGGGGGACAGGAGAAAGACACCTTC
CDR3: CSVGGQEKDTF

J: TRBJ2-5
D: -
size: -
V: TRBV6-5
DNA: TGTGCCAGCACGAGAGGACAGTTAGAGACCCAGTACTTC
CDR3: CASTRGQLETQYF

J: TRBJ2-2
D: TRBD1
size: -
V: TRBV5-4
DNA: TGTGCCAGCAAGGACAGGGGGCGCGCCGGGGAGCTGTTTTTT
CDR3: CASKDRGRAGELFF

J: TRBJ1-1
D: TRBD1
size: -
V: TRBV7-2
DNA: TGTGCCAGCAACCCCAGGGGGGTAAACACTGAAGCTTTCTTT
CDR3: CASNPRGVNTEAFF

J: TRBJ1-1
D: -
size: -
V: TRBV6-5
DNA: TGTGCCAGCAGTTACGACTTGAACACTGAAGCTTTCTTT
CDR3: CASSYDLNTEAFF

J: TRBJ2-2
D: TRBD1
size: -
V: TRBV9
DNA: TGTGCCAGCAGCCCTGAGGGGGCGGGCACCGGGGAGCTGTTTTTT
CDR3: CASSPEGAGTGELFF

J: TRBJ2-3
D: TRBD2
size: -
V: TRBV5-6
DNA: TGTGCCAGCAGACTTAGCGGGACTAGCACAGATACGCAGTATTTT
CDR3: CASRLSGTSTDTQYF

J: TRBJ2-2
D: -
size: once
V: TRBV11-2
DNA: TGTGCCAGCAGCTTAGATAAGGGGTGGAACACCGGGGAGCTGTTTTTT
CDR3: CASSLDKGWNTGELFF

J: TRBJ2-1
D: -
size: -
V: TRBV10-2
DNA: TGCGCCAGCAGTGGACACAGGTACAATGAGCAGTTCTTC
CDR3: CASSGHRYNEQFF

J: TRBJ2-3
D: -
size: -
V: TRBV27
DNA: TGTGCCAGCAGTTTATATTACAACACAGATACGCAGTATTTT
CDR3: CASSLYYNTDTQYF

J: TRBJ2-1
D: -
size: -
V: TRBV19
DNA: TGTGCCACCCATCCCAGAGCGAGCTCCTACAATGAGCAGTTCTTC
CDR3: CATHPRASSYNEQFF

J: TRBJ2-5
D: TRBD2
size: -
V: TRBV7-2
DNA: TGTGCCAGCAGCTTTAGCAGCGGGGGGACCCTGGGCAAAGAGACCCAGTACTTC
CDR3: CASSFSSGGTLGKETQYF

J: TRBJ2-3
D: -
size: -
V: TRBV7-2
DNA: TGTGCCAGCAGCTTAGGCGGGGTATCGAAAGATACGCAGTATTTT
CDR3: CASSLGGVSKDTQYF

J: TRBJ1-3
D: -
size: few
V: TRBV5-4
DNA: TGTGCCAGCAGCCCGAAGGGGCCCCAGGGTGCGTCCGGAAACACCATATATTTT
CDR3: CASSPKGPQGASGNTIYF

J: TRBJ1-6
D: TRBD1
size: -
V: TRBV27
DNA: TGTGCCAGCAGTTCACAGGGGCCATCCTATAATTCACCCCTCCACTTT
CDR3: CASSSQGPSYNSPLHF

J: TRBJ2-4
D: -
size: -
V: TRBV7-2
DNA: TGTGCCAGCAGCTCCGATACTACTAGAGTCAAAAACATTCAGTACTTC
CDR3: CASSSDTTRVKNIQYF

J: TRBJ1-1
D: -
size: -
V: TRBV7-9
DNA: TGTGCCAGCAGCTTATGGGCAGGACAGAACACTGAAGCTTTCTTT
CDR3: CASSLWAGQNTEAFF

J: TRBJ1-6
D: -
size: -
V: TRBV18
DNA: TGTGCCAGCTCAGCCGCAGGGGATAATTCACCCCTCCACTTT
CDR3: CASSAAGDNSPLHF

J: TRBJ1-1
D: TRBD1
size: few
V: TRBV4-3
DNA: TGCGCCAGCAGCCATACCGGGACAGGGGGCAATGAAGCTTTCTTT
CDR3: CASSHTGTGGNEAFF

J: TRBJ2-4
D: -
size: -
V: TRBV29-1
DNA: TGCAGCGTTGGGACAGTTAAAAACATTCAGTACTTC
CDR3: CSVGTVKNIQYF

J: TRBJ2-7
D: TRBD1
size: -
V: TRBV7-9
DNA: TGTGCCAGCAGCTTGATCCAGGACAGGGTCCACGAGCAGTACTTC
CDR3: CASSLIQDRVHEQYF

J: TRBJ1-1
D: -
size: -
V: TRBV9
DNA: TGTGCCAGCAGCGTAGGTGCAGGGTTAGTAGTAGAAGCTTTCTTT
CDR3: CASSVGAGLVVEAFF

J: TRBJ1-6
D: TRBD1
size: -
V: TRBV4-3
DNA: TGCGCCAGCAACATCGACAGGGAGGATAATTCACCCCTCCACTTT
CDR3: CASNIDREDNSPLHF

J: TRBJ1-5
D: TRBD1
size: -
V: TRBV2
DNA: TGTGCCAGCAGTGAAGGGCCGGACAGGGGCGGCAATCAGCCCCAGCATTTT
CDR3: CASSEGPDRGGNQPQHF

J: TRBJ1-3
D: -
size: -
V: TRBV28
DNA: TGTGCCAGCAGTTTAAGGCGGGCGCGGGGCAATGGAAACACCATATATTTT
CDR3: CASSLRRARGNGNTIYF

J: TRBJ1-1
D: -
size: -
V: TRBV6-4
DNA: TGTGCCAGCAGTGCTAGTGCTTGGACTGAAGCTTTCTTT
CDR3: CASSASAWTEAFF

J: TRBJ1-5
D: -
size: few
V: TRBV15
DNA: TGTGCCACCAGCAGAGGTGGGGGAGGCCAGCCCCAGCATTTT
CDR3: CATSRGGGGQPQHF

J: TRBJ2-3
D: TRBD2
size: -
V: TRBV19
DNA: TGTGCCAGTAGCCTTCCAAGCGGGGGGTTGACAGATACGCAGTATTTT
CDR3: CASSLPSGGLTDTQYF

J: TRBJ1-2
D: -
size: few
V: TRBV6-1
DNA: TGTGCCAGCAGTGAGGGCAGCCTCAACTATGGCTACACCTTC
CDR3: CASSEGSLNYGYTF

J: TRBJ1-1
D: -
size: -
V: TRBV15
DNA: TGTGCCACCAGCAGAGCGGCAGGGAGGGTGAACACTGAAGCTTTCTTT
CDR3: CATSRAAGRVNTEAFF

J: TRBJ1-6
D: -
size: -
V: TRBV4-3
DNA: TGCGCCAGCAGCCAACAGATTTATAATTCACCCCTCCACTTT
CDR3: CASSQQIYNSPLHF

J: TRBJ1-3
D: TRBD1
size: once
V: TRBV11-2
DNA: TGTGCCAGCAGCCACGACAGGGACTCACTGAAAATCTCTGGAAACACCATATATTTT
CDR3: CASSHDRDSLKISGNTIYF

J: TRBJ1-5
D: TRBD1
size: few
V: TRBV19
DNA: TGTGCCACCCTTGACAGGGGCAAGGGTAGCAATCAGCCCCAGCATTTT
CDR3: CATLDRGKGSNQPQHF

J: TRBJ2-1
D: -
size: -
V: TRBV9
DNA: TGTGCCAGCAGCGTAGGGACTACCTTCTACAATGAGCAGTTCTTC
CDR3: CASSVGTTFYNEQFF

J: TRBJ1-2
D: -
size: once
V: TRBV30
DNA: TGTGCCTGGAGTGTGGGAGGGAATGGCTACACCTTC
CDR3: CAWSVGGNGYTF

J: TRBJ1-3
D: TRBD1
size: -
V: TRBV30
DNA: TGTGCCTGGAGCAGGGGGTCTGGAAACACCATATATTTT
CDR3: CAWSRGSGNTIYF